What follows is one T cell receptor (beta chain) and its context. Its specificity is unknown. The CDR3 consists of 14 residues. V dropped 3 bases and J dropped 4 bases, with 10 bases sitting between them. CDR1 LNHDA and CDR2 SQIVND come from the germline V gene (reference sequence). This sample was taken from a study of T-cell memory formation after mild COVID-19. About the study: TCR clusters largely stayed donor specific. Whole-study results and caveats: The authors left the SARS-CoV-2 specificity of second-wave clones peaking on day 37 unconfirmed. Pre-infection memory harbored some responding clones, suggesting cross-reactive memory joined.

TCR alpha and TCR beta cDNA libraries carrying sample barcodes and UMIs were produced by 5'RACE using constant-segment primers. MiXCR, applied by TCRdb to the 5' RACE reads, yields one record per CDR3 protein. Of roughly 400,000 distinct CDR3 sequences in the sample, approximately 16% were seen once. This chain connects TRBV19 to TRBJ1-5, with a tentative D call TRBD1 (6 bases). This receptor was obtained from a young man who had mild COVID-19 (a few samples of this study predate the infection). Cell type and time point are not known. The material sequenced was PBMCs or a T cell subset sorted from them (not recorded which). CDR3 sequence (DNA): TGTGCCAGTAGTATGCGGGGGCAAAATCAGCCCCAGCATTTT. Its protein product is CASSMRGQNQPQHF.